A single sample gave rise to the 25 T cell receptor beta chains below, sequenced in a study of beta chain features in type 1 diabetes. Which antigens these TCRs recognize remains unknown. Regarding the study as a whole: TCRB CDR3s from Type 1 diabetes patients were moderately but significantly shorter in all four CD4+ subsets.

All of the isolated RNA was reverse transcribed, so expressed TCRB transcripts were sequenced. The protocol was immunoSEQ multiplex PCR, while the TCRdb copy is restricted to in-frame clones and leaves out a portion. In the table there are under 200,000 clones, 6.5% to 10% of which are singletons. The specimen was central memory CD4+ T cells from blood. All receptors come from a woman aged 18-30 years with type 1 diabetes.

V and J are TRBV7-2 and TRBJ2-1; 7 bases fit TRBD2. The CDR3 has 12 amino acids. Germline trimming cut 5 bases from V and 10 bases from J; bases unmatched to any gene: 5. Germline V CDR1 and CDR2: SGHTA, FQGNSA. The CDR3 bases are TGTGCCAGCAGCCGACTAGCTACAGAGCAGTTCTTC. Protein sequence: CASSRLATEQFF.

This clone was seen more than once but under ten times. The chain links TRBV7-9 to TRBJ1-2; 8 bases fit TRBD1. Germline V gives CDR1 SEHNR, CDR2 FQNEAQ (reference sequence). The CDR3 length is 13 residues. Trimming at V came to 5 bases and at J to 4 bases, leaving 3 bases not matched to a gene. The DNA for the CDR3 is TGTGCCAGCAGCCAGGACAGGGCCTATGGCTACACCTTC. This gives the protein CASSQDRAYGYTF.

This clone has only a few counts. The chain links TRBV6-6 to TRBJ2-7; D not certain. This CDR3 has 12 amino acids. The V gene's germline CDR1 is MNHNY and CDR2 SVGAGI (reference sequence). V was clipped by 8 bases and J by 7 bases, with 15 bases between them. The CDR3 nucleotides are TGTGCCAGCGAGGAAAGTGCTGAAGAGCAGTACTTC. This gives the protein CASEESAEEQYF.

The J gene is TRBJ1-1, the V gene TRBV7-2; TRBD1 agrees at 7 bases. The CDR3 sequence is 14 residues long. J gave up 6 bases and V 0 bases, and 4 bases lay outside the gene matches. Germline loops: CDR1 SGHTA, CDR2 FQGNSA. The CDR3 here is CASSLATDRAEAFF. CDR3 in DNA: TGTGCCAGCAGCTTAGCAACCGACAGGGCTGAAGCTTTCTTT. Complete variable domain (other parts from reference TRBV7-2 and TRBJ1-1): GAGVSQSPSNKVTEKGKDVELRCDPISGHTALYWYRQSLGQGLEFLIYFQGNSAPDKSGLPSDRFSAERTGGSVSTLTIQRTQQEDSAVYLCASSLATDRAEAFFGQGTRLTVV.

This clone turned up a few times. The V gene is TRBV7-2, the J gene TRBJ2-5; TRBD2 matches at 9 bases. Germline CDR1 and CDR2: SGHTA and FQGNSA. The CDR3 loop spans 15 amino acids. V shed 3 bases, J shed 2 bases, and the junction held 4 bases outside the gene matches. DNA for the CDR3: TGTGCCAGCAGCTTGGAGCGGGGGGCACAAGAGACCCAGTACTTC. It encodes CASSLERGAQETQYF.

This clone is labeled medium-sized. The chain recombines TRBV13 with TRBJ2-4; TRBD1 aligns across 10 bases. V was clipped by 5 bases and J by 6 bases; unmatched bases: 7. The CDR3 runs 15 residues. Germline V lookup: CDR1 PRHDT, CDR2 FYEKMQ (reference sequence). The CDR3 bases are TGTGCCAGCAGCCTTAGACAGGGGGCGGGAAACATTCAGTACTTC. Protein product: CASSLRQGAGNIQYF.

This clone was observed a few times. V is TRBV20-1 and J is TRBJ2-1; no clear D. V lost 1 base and J lost 10, with 5 bases in between. This CDR3 is 10 amino acids long. Germline CDR1 is DFQATT and CDR2 is SNEGSKA (reference sequence). The DNA of the CDR3 is TGCAGTGCTAGAGTAGCAGAGCAGTTCTTC. This translates into CSARVAEQFF.

This clone appeared a few times. The V and J genes are TRBV7-6 and TRBJ2-1, with D unclear. Trimming stripped 8 bases from V and 1 base from J, with 9 bases between. The CDR3 runs to 13 residues. CDR1 is SGHVS and CDR2 is FNYEAQ in the germline V gene. The CDR3 bases are TGTGCCAGCCTGTCGAGTTCCTACAATGAGCAGTTCTTC. Translating it yields CASLSSSYNEQFF.

In this sample, this clone turned up a few times. The chain joins TRBV4-3 to TRBJ2-7, with D tentatively TRBD2 (6 bases). The CDR3 runs to 15 residues. Germline V gives CDR1 LGHNA, CDR2 YSLEER. V dropped 0 bases and J dropped 2 bases, with 11 bases sitting between them. DNA for the CDR3: TGCGCCAGCAGCCAAGAGGGACTCCAGACCTACGAGCAGTACTTC. Translated: CASSQEGLQTYEQYF.

This clone was counted only a few times. The V call is TRBV5-1, the J call TRBJ2-2; D is unresolved. V was shortened by 4 bases and J by 0 bases, with 7 bases between the two germline ends. Per the germline V gene, CDR1 is SGHRS and CDR2 is YFSETQ. This CDR3 is 14 amino acids long. The DNA of the CDR3 is TGCGCCAGCAGCCGCGGAGCGAACACCGGGGAGCTGTTTTTT. It codes for CASSRGANTGELFF.

This clone appeared many times. The chain carries TRBV14 and TRBJ2-2, with 9 nucleotides matching TRBD2. J lost 9 bases, V lost 4 bases, and 6 bases had no gene match. The CDR3 has 14 amino acids. Germline CDR1 reads SGHDN; CDR2 reads FVKESK. CDR3: CASSPGLAGRELFF. The CDR3 region has the DNA TGTGCCAGCAGCCCGGGACTAGCTGGCCGGGAGCTGTTTTTT.

There are a few counts of this clone. The rearrangement links TRBV4-3 to TRBJ1-2; 7 positions agree with TRBD1. Germline V lookup: CDR1 LGHNA, CDR2 YSLEER. This CDR3 region has 14 residues. V was pared by 4 bases and J by 4 bases, with 6 bases of the junction left unmatched. The CDR3 is CASSPRQGSYGYTF. As DNA, the CDR3 is TGCGCCAGCAGCCCCCGACAGGGCTCCTATGGCTACACCTTC.

V is TRBV6-5 and J is TRBJ2-1; 7 bases align to TRBD2. CDR1 is MNHEY and CDR2 is SVGAGI in the germline V gene. The CDR3 loop spans 14 amino acids. After removal of 5 bases from V and 9 bases from J, the junction contained 10 bases not matched to a gene. CDR3 residues: CASSESGLVSEQFF. CDR3 DNA sequence: TGTGCCAGCAGTGAAAGTGGACTAGTCAGTGAGCAGTTCTTC.

This clone was seen only a few times. V is TRBV18 and J is TRBJ1-1; D is unresolved. Germline CDR1 KGHSH, CDR2 LQKENI. Trimming took off 6 bases at V and 6 bases at J, with 11 bases between the two ends. This CDR3 has 12 amino acids. CDR3 DNA sequence: TGTGCCAGCTCGTCGCCGGTCCCTGAAGCTTTCTTT. This encodes CASSSPVPEAFF.

On this clone: One junction end does not reproduce the germline sequence, and a read error may be involved. This rearrangement joins TRBV7-3 to TRBJ2-5; TRBD2 agrees at 9 bases. Germline CDR1 is SGHTA and CDR2 is FQGTGA. This CDR3 has 16 residues. For the CDR3, the DNA is TGCGCCAGCAGCCAAGGACTGCGGGGGGGCCATGAGACCCAGTACTTC. This sequence encodes CASSQGLRGGHETQYF.

This clone has only a few counts. The chain employs TRBV7-2 and TRBJ2-1; D may be TRBD2 (5 bases). Germline V gives CDR1 SGHTA, CDR2 FQGNSA. This CDR3 has 12 amino acids. V was pared by 5 bases and J by 9 bases, with 11 bases between. CDR3 bases: TGTGCCAGCAGCGGAACCCGGGGTGAGCAGTTCTTC. This translates into CASSGTRGEQFF.

This chain joins TRBV10-3 and TRBJ1-6; 7 nucleotides agree with TRBD1. The germline V gene has CDR1 ENHRY and CDR2 SYGVKD. V was clipped by 3 bases and J by 0 bases; unmatched bases: 8. The CDR3 has 18 amino acids. CDR3 in DNA: TGTGCCATCAGTGATTTTGGGACAGCAACCTCCTATAATTCACCCCTCCACTTT. Translating gives CAISDFGTATSYNSPLHF.

This rearrangement joins TRBV11-3 to TRBJ2-1, with 7 bases aligning to TRBD2. J was trimmed by 4 bases and V by 1 base; bases with no gene match: 10. Germline CDR1 reads SGHNT; CDR2 reads YENEEA. This CDR3 has 17 residues. The CDR3 DNA reads as TGTGCCAGCAGCTTAGGGTTAGCGGGTCTCCCTTACAATGAGCAGTTCTTC. This translates into CASSLGLAGLPYNEQFF.

This clone occurred many times. The genes are TRBV14 and TRBJ1-2; D is ambiguous. The ends were cut back, 1 base at V and 5 bases at J, with 8 bases in the middle. The CDR3 has 13 residues. The germline CDR1 and CDR2 sequences are SGHDN and FVKESK. CDR3 sequence (DNA): TGTGCCAGCAGCCAAGCTTTCGGGTATGGCTACACCTTC. Translating gives CASSQAFGYGYTF.

This CDR3 reads CASSFQPQGAEEQYF. The CDR3 DNA reads as TGTGCCAGTAGTTTCCAGCCCCAGGGGGCTGAGGAGCAGTACTTC. J is TRBJ2-7 and V is TRBV19; 8 nucleotides match TRBD1. Looked up from germline, CDR1 is LNHDA and CDR2 is SQIVND (reference sequence). The CDR3 is made up of 15 amino acids. The junction had 13 bases not matched to a gene; V was cut back by 5 bases and J by 7 bases.

The CDR3 loop is CAISVDSTDTQYF. CDR3 sequence (DNA): TGTGCCATCAGTGTGGACTCCACAGATACGCAGTATTTT. This chain uses TRBV10-3 with TRBJ2-3; tentatively, D is TRBD2 (5 bases). CDR3 length: 13 amino acids. The V and J ends lost 4 bases and 2 bases respectively, with 7 bases between them. Germline CDR1 and CDR2: ENHRY and SYGVKD.

This clone has more than one count but fewer than ten. The rearrangement uses TRBV7-3 and TRBJ1-2; 7 nucleotides agree with TRBD1. Germline loops: CDR1 SGHTA, CDR2 FQGTGA. The CDR3 runs to 16 residues. J gave up 5 bases and V 5 bases, and 14 bases lay outside the gene matches. CDR3 sequence reads: CASSPGGGTHRYGYTF. CDR3 nucleotides: TGTGCCAGCAGCCCAGGGGGAGGCACACACCGTTATGGCTACACCTTC.

This clone turned up a few times. The chain links TRBV19 to TRBJ2-1; 7 bases align to TRBD2. From germline, CDR1 is LNHDA and CDR2 SQIVND (reference sequence). The trim removed 10 bases at V and 9 bases at J, leaving 15 bases unmatched. This CDR3 comprises 14 residues. Here the CDR3 reads CATGGSIAVGEQFF. For the CDR3, the DNA is TGTGCCACGGGGGGTAGTATCGCGGTAGGTGAGCAGTTCTTC.

This clone was seen ten or more times. CDR3 sequence reads: CATSRDAGTGLDTQYF. CDR3 DNA sequence: TGTGCCACCAGCAGAGACGCCGGGACAGGGCTAGATACGCAGTATTTT. The chain has TRBV15 and TRBJ2-3; 9 bases agree with TRBD1. The CDR3 runs to 16 residues. The V gene end was trimmed by 0 bases and the J gene end by 5 bases; junction bases not matched to a gene: 6. Germline V gives CDR1 LNHNV, CDR2 YYDKDF (reference sequence). Using reference TRBV15 and TRBJ2-3 for the parts outside the CDR3, the full variable domain is DAMVIQNPRYQVTQFGKPVTLSCSQTLNHNVMYWYQQKSSQAPKLLFHYYDKDFNNEADTPDNFQSRRPNTSFCFLDIRSPGLGDTAMYLCATSRDAGTGLDTQYFGPGTRLTVL.

This clone showed up just a few times. The genes are TRBV10-3 and TRBJ2-1; D is perhaps TRBD1 (5 bases). The CDR3 runs 14 residues. Per the germline V gene, CDR1 is ENHRY and CDR2 is SYGVKD. The germline V and J ends were trimmed by 3 bases and 5 bases, with 11 bases remaining between them. The CDR3 is CAISERQDNNEQFF. In DNA, the CDR3 is TGTGCCATCAGTGAACGGCAGGACAACAATGAGCAGTTCTTC.